These 8 T cell receptor beta chains came from one sample sequenced in a study of T cell responses to AZD1222 COVID-19 vaccine. Here immunoSEQ multiplex PCR was the method, and the copy in TCRdb shows in-frame clones only, minus some. The table has 90,000 to 120,000 clones, around 90% seen once. Here the sequenced sample was peripheral blood, taken 28 days after the second AZD1222 dose. Receptors originate from an adult who received the AZD1222 COVID-19 vaccine.

The chain has TRBV5-4 and TRBJ1-6; maybe TRBD1 (5 bases). Between the trimmed V and J ends, which lost 6 bases and 8 bases, there was a span of 18 bases. This CDR3 contains 15 residues. Germline CDR1 is SGHNT and CDR2 is YYREEE (reference sequence). CDR3 coding DNA: TGTGCCAGCACCCTTGGGGACGGTGGGGATTCACCCCTCCACTTT. This codes for CASTLGDGGDSPLHF.

CDR3: CASSTDSLREAFF. The CDR3 DNA is TGTGCCAGCAGTACCGACAGCCTACGGGAAGCTTTCTTT. This chain joins TRBV12-3 or TRBV12-4 and TRBJ1-1; TRBD1 might be the D (5 bases). CDR3 length equals 13 residues. Trimming took off 5 bases at V and 8 bases at J, with 15 bases between the two ends.

The V and J genes are TRBV3-1 (or the pseudogene TRBV3-2) and TRBJ1-1; TRBD1 agrees at 10 bases. With 1 base clipped from V and 4 bases from J, the junction kept 3 bases outside the gene matches. The length of the CDR3 is 15 residues. Germline CDR1 and CDR2: LGHDT and YNNKEL (reference sequence). The CDR3 region is CASSQGTGGGTEAFF. CDR3 DNA: TGTGCCAGCAGCCAAGGGACAGGGGGAGGCACTGAAGCTTTCTTT.

This rearrangement joins TRBV7-2 to TRBJ2-7; 11 bases fit TRBD2. The J segment lost 2 bases and the V segment lost 5 bases, leaving 2 bases of the junction unmatched. The CDR3 totals 14 residues. The germline V gene has CDR1 SGHTA and CDR2 FQGNSA. CDR3 sequence (DNA): TGTGCCAGCAGCCTACTAGCGGGGGCCTACGAGCAGTACTTC. Amino acid sequence: CASSLLAGAYEQYF.

The chain has TRBV10-3 and TRBJ2-5, with D possibly called TRBD1 or TRBD2 (6 bases each). This CDR3 is built from 16 residues. The V and J ends lost 3 bases and 4 bases respectively, with 18 bases between them. The germline V gene encodes CDR1 ENHRY and CDR2 SYGVKD. CDR3 residues: CAISEVGGFRGETQYF. DNA for the CDR3: TGTGCCATCAGTGAAGTCGGGGGCTTTCGGGGAGAGACCCAGTACTTC.

This chain joins TRBV7-8 and TRBJ1-2, with 7 positions matching TRBD1. The CDR3 covers 15 residues. CDR1 and CDR2 (germline): SGHVS, FQNEAQ. V gave up 5 bases and J gave up 8 bases; unmatched junction bases: 14. CDR3 bases: TGTGCCAGCAGCCCCCGACAGGGAGCCCCTGGCGGCTACACCTTC. It codes for CASSPRQGAPGGYTF.

This chain joins TRBV24-1 and TRBJ2-1, with D perhaps TRBD1 or TRBD2 (5 bases each). V was cut by 4 bases and J by 5 bases, with 14 bases left in between. Germline CDR1 KGHDR, CDR2 SFDVKD. This CDR3 has 15 amino acids. The CDR3 loop reads CATSDPGTRNNEQFF. The CDR3, as DNA: TGTGCCACCAGTGACCCCGGGACGAGAAACAATGAGCAGTTCTTC.

This chain connects TRBV9 to TRBJ1-5, with D hard to call. CDR1 and CDR2 (germline): SGDLS, YYNGEE. Trimming stripped 4 bases from V and 3 bases from J, with 14 bases between. This CDR3 has 15 residues. In DNA, the CDR3 is TGTGCCAGCAGCCCACAGAGACGGAACAATCAGCCCCAGCATTTT. Translated: CASSPQRRNNQPQHF.